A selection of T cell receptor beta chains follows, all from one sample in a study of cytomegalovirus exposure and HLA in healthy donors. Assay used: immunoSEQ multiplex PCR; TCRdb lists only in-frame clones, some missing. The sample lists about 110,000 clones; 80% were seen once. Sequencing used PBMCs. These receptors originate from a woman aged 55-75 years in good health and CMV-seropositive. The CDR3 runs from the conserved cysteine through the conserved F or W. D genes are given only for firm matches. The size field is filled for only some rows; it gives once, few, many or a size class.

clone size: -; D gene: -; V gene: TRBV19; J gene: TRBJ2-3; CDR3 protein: CATTLTQTSSDTQYF; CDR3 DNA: TGTGCCACTACACTGACTCAGACTTCCTCGGATACGCAGTATTTT
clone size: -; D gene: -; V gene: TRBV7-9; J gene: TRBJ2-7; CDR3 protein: CASSFVTGDLSYEQYF; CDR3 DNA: TGTGCCAGCAGCTTCGTAACCGGGGACTTGTCTTACGAGCAGTACTTC
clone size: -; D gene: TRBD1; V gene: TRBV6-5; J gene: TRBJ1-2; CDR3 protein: CASSYSSVTGYGYTF; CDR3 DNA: TGTGCCAGCAGTTACTCGTCCGTGACAGGGTATGGCTACACCTTC
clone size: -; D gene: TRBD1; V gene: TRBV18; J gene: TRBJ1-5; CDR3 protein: CASSRAGGVGQPQHF; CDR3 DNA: TGTGCCAGCTCACGGGCAGGGGGTGTAGGTCAGCCCCAGCATTTT
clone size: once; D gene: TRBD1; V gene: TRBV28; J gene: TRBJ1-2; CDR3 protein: CASRPFQGAWGYTF; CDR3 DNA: TGTGCCAGCAGACCGTTCCAGGGGGCGTGGGGCTACACCTTC
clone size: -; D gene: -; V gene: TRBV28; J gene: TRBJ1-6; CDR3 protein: CASSLRDSSYNSPLHF; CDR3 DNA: TGTGCCAGCAGTCTCAGGGATAGCTCCTATAATTCACCCCTCCACTTT
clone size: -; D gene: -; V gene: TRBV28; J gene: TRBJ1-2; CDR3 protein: CASSFGQGTNGYTF; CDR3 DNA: TGTGCCAGCAGTTTCGGCCAGGGGACTAATGGCTACACCTTC
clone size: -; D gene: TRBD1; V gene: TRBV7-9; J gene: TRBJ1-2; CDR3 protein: CASSLREDREAYGYTF; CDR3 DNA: TGTGCCAGCAGCTTGAGGGAGGACAGGGAGGCCTATGGCTACACCTTC
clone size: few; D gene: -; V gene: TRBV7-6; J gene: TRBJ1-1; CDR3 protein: CASSQIPTEAFF; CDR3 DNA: TGTGCCAGCAGCCAGATCCCCACTGAAGCTTTCTTT
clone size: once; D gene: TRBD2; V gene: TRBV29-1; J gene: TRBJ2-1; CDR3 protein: CSVVRGAGAEQFF; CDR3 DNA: TGCAGCGTTGTGAGGGGAGCGGGAGCTGAGCAGTTCTTC
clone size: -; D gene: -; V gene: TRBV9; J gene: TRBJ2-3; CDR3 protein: CASSVPGHGDTQYF; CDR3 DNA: TGTGCCAGCAGCGTCCCGGGACATGGAGATACGCAGTATTTT
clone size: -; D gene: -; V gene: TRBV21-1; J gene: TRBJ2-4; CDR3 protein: CASSLIELAGGPNIQYF; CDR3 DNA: TGTGCCAGCAGCCTCATCGAGCTAGCGGGAGGGCCAAACATTCAGTACTTC
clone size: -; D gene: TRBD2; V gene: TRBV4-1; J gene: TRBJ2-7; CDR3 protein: CASSQDPPRVAGVHEQYF; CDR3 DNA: TGCGCCAGCAGCCAAGATCCCCCTAGAGTAGCGGGAGTCCACGAGCAGTACTTC
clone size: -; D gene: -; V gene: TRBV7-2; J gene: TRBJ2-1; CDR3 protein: CASSSQTGSYNEQFF; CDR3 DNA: TGTGCCAGCAGCTCCCAGACTGGTTCCTACAATGAGCAGTTCTTC
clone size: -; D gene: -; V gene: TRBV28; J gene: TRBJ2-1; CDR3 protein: CASNERQTQHNEQFF; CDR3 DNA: TGTGCCAGCAACGAGCGACAGACTCAACACAATGAGCAGTTCTTC
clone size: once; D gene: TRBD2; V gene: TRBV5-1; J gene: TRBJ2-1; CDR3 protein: CASSSGRAYNEQFF; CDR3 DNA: TGCGCCAGCAGTAGCGGGAGGGCCTACAATGAGCAGTTCTTC
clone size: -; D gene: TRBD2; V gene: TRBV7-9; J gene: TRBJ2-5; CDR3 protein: CASSSGTSRETQYF; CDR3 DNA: TGTGCCAGCAGCTCCGGGACTAGCCGCGAGACCCAGTACTTC
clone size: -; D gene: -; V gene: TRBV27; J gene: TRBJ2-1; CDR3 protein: CASSLSPTSPRVHNEQFF; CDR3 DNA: TGTGCCAGCAGTTTATCACCTACCTCACCCAGGGTGCACAATGAGCAGTTCTTC
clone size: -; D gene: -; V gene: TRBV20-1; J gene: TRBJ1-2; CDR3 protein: CSAWAVYGYTF; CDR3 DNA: TGCAGTGCCTGGGCAGTTTATGGCTACACCTTC
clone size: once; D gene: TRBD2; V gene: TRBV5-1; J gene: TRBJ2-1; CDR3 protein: CASSLGASGPYGKENEQFF; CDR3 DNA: TGCGCCAGCAGCTTGGGAGCTAGCGGTCCATATGGTAAGGAAAATGAGCAGTTCTTC
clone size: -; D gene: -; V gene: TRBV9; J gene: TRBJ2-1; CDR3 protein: CASSVVWFGGTGDEQFF; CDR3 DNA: TGTGCCAGCAGCGTAGTGTGGTTTGGGGGGACCGGGGATGAGCAGTTCTTC
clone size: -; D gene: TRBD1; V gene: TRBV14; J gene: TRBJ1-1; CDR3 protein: CASSQFTGGDPEAFF; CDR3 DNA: TGTGCCAGCAGCCAATTCACAGGGGGCGATCCTGAAGCTTTCTTT